These T cell receptor beta chains were read from a single sample in a study of control samples from healthy donors and cancer patients. TCRdb's table, derived via immunoSEQ multiplex PCR, lists solely in-frame clones and lacks some. The table shows about 54,000 clones, with 95% to 96% occurring only once. The sequenced material came from blood. Receptors were obtained from a woman aged 30 to 39 in good health. Both conserved end residues are part of each CDR3. D genes are given only for firm matches. Only some rows state a clone size, as once, few, many or a class for expanded clones.

v_gene: TRBV28
abundance: .
d_gene: TRBD1
j_gene: TRBJ1-2
CDR3aa: CASSQRGQGDLSHGYTF
CDR3nt: TGTGCCAGCAGCCAGCGCGGACAGGGTGACTTGAGCCATGGCTACACCTTC

v_gene: TRBV27
abundance: .
d_gene: .
j_gene: TRBJ2-6
CDR3aa: CASSYLGGSGANVLTF
CDR3nt: TGTGCCAGCAGTTATCTAGGGGGCTCTGGGGCCAACGTCCTGACTTTC

v_gene: TRBV6-5
abundance: .
d_gene: .
j_gene: TRBJ1-5
CDR3aa: CASSYAGSDQPQHF
CDR3nt: TGTGCCAGCAGTTACGCTGGGTCTGATCAGCCCCAGCATTTT

v_gene: TRBV18
abundance: once
d_gene: TRBD1
j_gene: TRBJ2-5
CDR3aa: CASSRQTARGLETQYF
CDR3nt: TGTGCCAGCTCACGACAAACCGCAAGGGGGCTAGAGACCCAGTACTTC

v_gene: TRBV25-1
abundance: .
d_gene: .
j_gene: TRBJ2-7
CDR3aa: CASSDVLDEQYF
CDR3nt: TGTGCCAGCAGTGACGTCCTGGACGAGCAGTACTTC

v_gene: TRBV28
abundance: .
d_gene: .
j_gene: TRBJ1-2
CDR3aa: CASSFGGAYGYTF
CDR3nt: TGTGCCAGCAGTTTTGGAGGGGCCTATGGCTACACCTTC

v_gene: TRBV12-3/TRBV12-4
abundance: .
d_gene: .
j_gene: TRBJ2-7
CDR3aa: CASSGTTSYEQYF
CDR3nt: TGTGCCAGCTCCGGGACAACCTCCTACGAGCAGTACTTC

v_gene: TRBV6-5
abundance: .
d_gene: TRBD2
j_gene: TRBJ2-1
CDR3aa: CASRISGSSYNEQFF
CDR3nt: TGTGCCAGCAGAATTAGCGGGAGCTCCTACAATGAGCAGTTCTTC

v_gene: TRBV9
abundance: .
d_gene: TRBD2
j_gene: TRBJ2-7
CDR3aa: CASSPRSVAGTSLYF
CDR3nt: TGTGCCAGCAGCCCCCGTTCGGTAGCGGGGACTTCTTTGTACTTC

v_gene: TRBV3-1/TRBV3-2
abundance: .
d_gene: .
j_gene: TRBJ1-2
CDR3aa: CASSHAVGEDGYTF
CDR3nt: TGTGCCAGCAGCCACGCGGTGGGGGAGGATGGCTACACCTTC

v_gene: TRBV10-1
abundance: .
d_gene: .
j_gene: TRBJ2-1
CDR3aa: CASIGPPAVEQFF
CDR3nt: TGCGCCAGCATCGGACCCCCGGCGGTTGAGCAGTTCTTC

v_gene: TRBV6-5
abundance: .
d_gene: TRBD2
j_gene: TRBJ2-2
CDR3aa: CASGRAGGELFF
CDR3nt: TGTGCCAGCGGGAGGGCGGGGGGGGAGCTGTTTTTT

v_gene: TRBV7-9
abundance: .
d_gene: TRBD2
j_gene: TRBJ2-3
CDR3aa: CASSLPQLAGTTDTQYF
CDR3nt: TGTGCCAGCAGCTTGCCCCAACTAGCGGGAACGACAGATACGCAGTATTTT

v_gene: TRBV5-1
abundance: .
d_gene: .
j_gene: TRBJ2-1
CDR3aa: CASSLTDYNEQFF
CDR3nt: TGCGCCAGCAGCTTGACAGATTACAATGAGCAGTTCTTC

v_gene: TRBV5-1
abundance: .
d_gene: .
j_gene: TRBJ2-2
CDR3aa: CASSLGQTNTGELFF
CDR3nt: TGCGCCAGCAGCTTGGGACAGACGAACACCGGGGAGCTGTTTTTT

v_gene: TRBV19
abundance: .
d_gene: .
j_gene: TRBJ1-2
CDR3aa: CASSISGDYGYTF
CDR3nt: TGTGCCAGTAGTATATCAGGGGACTATGGCTACACCTTC

v_gene: TRBV7-9
abundance: few
d_gene: .
j_gene: TRBJ1-6
CDR3aa: CASSSNNSPLHF
CDR3nt: TGTGCCAGCAGCTCCAATAATTCACCCCTCCACTTT

v_gene: TRBV30
abundance: .
d_gene: .
j_gene: TRBJ1-3
CDR3aa: CAWSVSSSSGNTIYF
CDR3nt: TGTGCCTGGAGTGTATCTTCAAGCTCTGGAAACACCATATATTTT

v_gene: TRBV5-1
abundance: .
d_gene: .
j_gene: TRBJ1-4
CDR3aa: CASSPVATNEKLFF
CDR3nt: TGCGCCAGCAGCCCAGTGGCAACTAATGAAAAACTGTTTTTT

v_gene: TRBV10-3
abundance: .
d_gene: TRBD1
j_gene: TRBJ1-2
CDR3aa: CAISESSGGAYGYTF
CDR3nt: TGTGCCATCAGTGAGTCGTCAGGGGGCGCCTATGGCTACACCTTC

v_gene: TRBV20-1
abundance: .
d_gene: TRBD1
j_gene: TRBJ1-4
CDR3aa: CSASLFGTGSEKLFF
CDR3nt: TGCAGTGCTAGTTTGTTTGGGACAGGGAGTGAAAAACTGTTTTTT

v_gene: TRBV28
abundance: .
d_gene: .
j_gene: TRBJ2-3
CDR3aa: CASSLISGGHRDTQYF
CDR3nt: TGTGCCAGCAGTTTAATCTCAGGAGGGCACAGAGATACGCAGTATTTT

v_gene: TRBV6-7
abundance: once
d_gene: .
j_gene: TRBJ1-2
CDR3aa: CASSYSWVPDNYGYTF
CDR3nt: TGTGCCAGCAGTTACTCGTGGGTTCCAGATAACTATGGCTACACCTTC

v_gene: TRBV6-6
abundance: .
d_gene: .
j_gene: TRBJ1-1
CDR3aa: CASSGNTEAFF
CDR3nt: TGTGCCAGCTCAGGGAACACTGAAGCTTTCTTT

v_gene: TRBV30
abundance: .
d_gene: .
j_gene: TRBJ1-3
CDR3aa: CAWRAPGAGNTIYF
CDR3nt: TGTGCCTGGAGGGCCCCGGGGGCAGGAAACACCATATATTTT

v_gene: TRBV28
abundance: .
d_gene: .
j_gene: TRBJ1-5
CDR3aa: CASRPPAQPQHF
CDR3nt: TGTGCCAGCAGACCTCCGGCTCAGCCCCAGCATTTT

v_gene: TRBV15
abundance: .
d_gene: .
j_gene: TRBJ2-2
CDR3aa: CATSRIGLQTGELFF
CDR3nt: TGTGCCACCAGCAGAATCGGGCTGCAAACCGGGGAGCTGTTTTTT

v_gene: TRBV13
abundance: .
d_gene: TRBD2
j_gene: TRBJ2-7
CDR3aa: CASSPPGLANEQYF
CDR3nt: TGTGCCAGCAGCCCCCCCGGACTAGCTAACGAGCAGTACTTC

v_gene: TRBV6-1
abundance: .
d_gene: TRBD2
j_gene: TRBJ2-3
CDR3aa: CASSELAGGPDTQYF
CDR3nt: TGTGCCAGCAGTGAACTAGCGGGAGGCCCAGATACGCAGTATTTT

v_gene: TRBV6-1
abundance: .
d_gene: .
j_gene: TRBJ1-1
CDR3aa: CASSEGWREAFF
CDR3nt: TGTGCCAGCAGTGAAGGATGGCGAGAAGCTTTCTTT

v_gene: TRBV20-1
abundance: .
d_gene: TRBD1
j_gene: TRBJ1-1
CDR3aa: CSASRDRGAFF
CDR3nt: TGCAGTGCTAGTAGGGACAGGGGAGCTTTCTTT

v_gene: TRBV11-2
abundance: .
d_gene: TRBD2
j_gene: TRBJ2-1
CDR3aa: CASSSIAGGLEQFF
CDR3nt: TGTGCCAGCAGCTCCATAGCGGGAGGGCTTGAGCAGTTCTTC

v_gene: TRBV18
abundance: .
d_gene: TRBD1
j_gene: TRBJ2-7
CDR3aa: CASSPAGTGGTNEQYF
CDR3nt: TGTGCCAGCTCACCGGCCGGGACAGGGGGCACCAACGAGCAGTACTTC

v_gene: TRBV6-5
abundance: .
d_gene: .
j_gene: TRBJ1-2
CDR3aa: CASSYGGTNYGYTF
CDR3nt: TGTGCCAGCAGTTACGGGGGCACTAACTATGGCTACACCTTC

v_gene: TRBV4-2
abundance: .
d_gene: TRBD2
j_gene: TRBJ2-2
CDR3aa: CASSQDISGKDTGELFF
CDR3nt: TGTGCCAGCAGCCAAGATATTAGCGGGAAGGACACCGGGGAGCTGTTTTTT

v_gene: TRBV9
abundance: .
d_gene: .
j_gene: TRBJ1-1
CDR3aa: CASSEGQRMNTEAFF
CDR3nt: TGTGCCAGCAGCGAGGGACAAAGAATGAACACTGAAGCTTTCTTT

v_gene: TRBV3-1/TRBV3-2
abundance: .
d_gene: .
j_gene: TRBJ2-1
CDR3aa: CASSQATNNEQFF
CDR3nt: TGTGCCAGCAGCCAAGCGACCAACAATGAGCAGTTCTTC

v_gene: TRBV10-2
abundance: .
d_gene: .
j_gene: TRBJ1-1
CDR3aa: CASSEGRAGPGAFF
CDR3nt: TGCGCCAGCAGTGAAGGGAGGGCAGGTCCAGGAGCTTTCTTT

v_gene: TRBV27
abundance: .
d_gene: TRBD2
j_gene: TRBJ2-2
CDR3aa: CASSLRKRESTGELFF
CDR3nt: TGTGCCAGCAGTTTGCGAAAGCGGGAGAGCACCGGGGAGCTGTTTTTT

v_gene: TRBV28
abundance: .
d_gene: .
j_gene: TRBJ1-6
CDR3aa: CASSQPGRFHF
CDR3nt: TGTGCCAGCAGTCAACCGGGACGGTTCCACTTT

v_gene: TRBV5-8
abundance: .
d_gene: TRBD1
j_gene: TRBJ1-2
CDR3aa: CASSPGGNYGYTF
CDR3nt: TGTGCCAGCAGCCCAGGGGGGAACTATGGCTACACCTTC

v_gene: TRBV3-1/TRBV3-2
abundance: .
d_gene: .
j_gene: TRBJ1-5
CDR3aa: CASSPSAWDQPQHF
CDR3nt: TGTGCCAGCAGCCCCAGTGCTTGGGATCAGCCCCAGCATTTT

v_gene: TRBV27
abundance: .
d_gene: .
j_gene: TRBJ2-6
CDR3aa: CASSPVVGGSVGSGANVLTF
CDR3nt: TGTGCCAGCAGTCCTGTCGTCGGGGGTTCGGTGGGATCTGGGGCCAACGTCCTGACTTTC

v_gene: TRBV30
abundance: .
d_gene: TRBD2
j_gene: TRBJ2-7
CDR3aa: CAWSNKGLAGVEQYF
CDR3nt: TGTGCCTGGAGTAACAAGGGACTAGCGGGAGTCGAGCAGTACTTC

v_gene: TRBV24-1
abundance: .
d_gene: .
j_gene: TRBJ2-3
CDR3aa: CATSDDASTDTQYF
CDR3nt: TGTGCCACCAGTGATGACGCGAGCACAGATACGCAGTATTTT

v_gene: TRBV29-1
abundance: once
d_gene: TRBD2
j_gene: TRBJ2-1
CDR3aa: CSGGGSVYNEQFF
CDR3nt: TGCAGCGGGGGGGGATCAGTGTACAATGAGCAGTTCTTC

v_gene: TRBV28
abundance: .
d_gene: .
j_gene: TRBJ1-5
CDR3aa: CASSFTGKGSNQPQHF
CDR3nt: TGTGCCAGCAGTTTCACAGGGAAGGGTAGCAATCAGCCCCAGCATTTT

v_gene: TRBV9
abundance: .
d_gene: .
j_gene: TRBJ2-3
CDR3aa: CASSPHPGDTQYF
CDR3nt: TGTGCCAGCAGCCCCCATCCGGGAGATACGCAGTATTTT

v_gene: TRBV19
abundance: .
d_gene: .
j_gene: TRBJ1-1
CDR3aa: CASSIGGVNTEAFF
CDR3nt: TGTGCCAGTAGTATAGGGGGCGTCAACACTGAAGCTTTCTTT

v_gene: TRBV28
abundance: .
d_gene: .
j_gene: TRBJ1-5
CDR3aa: CASSSLLGDILNQPQHF
CDR3nt: TGTGCCAGCAGTTCCCTCCTTGGGGACATCCTCAATCAGCCCCAGCATTTT

v_gene: TRBV6-5
abundance: .
d_gene: .
j_gene: TRBJ1-1
CDR3aa: CASSPRTGASGEAFF
CDR3nt: TGTGCCAGCAGCCCGAGGACGGGCGCAAGCGGGGAAGCTTTCTTT

v_gene: TRBV5-4
abundance: .
d_gene: .
j_gene: TRBJ2-2
CDR3aa: CASRDLVHSSGTGELFF
CDR3nt: TGTGCCAGCAGGGATCTAGTGCATTCGTCGGGCACCGGGGAGCTGTTTTTT